One and the same sample provided the 5 T cell receptor beta chains below, sequenced in a study of long-term antiretroviral therapy in people with HIV. Investigators performed immunoSEQ version v3.0 at survey level. Clones were sequenced by immunoSEQ multiplex PCR, and TCRdb holds only the in-frame ones, with some missing. The sample lists 35,000 to 45,000 clones, 75% to 90% seen once, with roughly 3.9% in the top ten. This specimen was unsorted PBMCs, taken just before starting antiretroviral therapy. The receptors come from a woman between 18 and 29 years old with HIV.

This chain links TRBV7-2 with TRBJ2-6; no reliable D call. Germline assignment: CDR1 SGHTA and CDR2 FQGNSA. This CDR3 has 18 residues. Deletions cut 2 bases from V and 4 bases from J, with 18 bases between. As DNA, the CDR3 is TGTGCCAGCAGCTTACGAGGCCGAAGCTACCCCGGGGCCAACGTCCTGACTTTC. Translated: CASSLRGRSYPGANVLTF.

This clone was counted once. CDR3 bases: TGTGCCAGCAGTCCGACAGCCTTAAACACCGGGGAGCTGTTTTTT. It specifies CASSPTALNTGELFF. V usage is TRBV14 and J usage is TRBJ2-2; a possible D gene is TRBD1 (5 bases). Germline V gene lookup returns CDR1 SGHDN and CDR2 FVKESK. The CDR3 runs 15 residues. The V and J ends lost 6 bases and 2 bases respectively, with 13 bases between them.

The chain has TRBV19 and TRBJ2-1; 12 bases match TRBD1. CDR3 size: 17 residues. Germline V gene data show CDR1 as LNHDA and CDR2 as SQIVND (reference sequence). The junction had 5 bases not matched to a gene; V was cut back by 5 bases and J by 0 bases. The chain's CDR3 is CASSSGQGAPSYNEQFF. Here the CDR3 DNA reads TGTGCCAGTAGTTCGGGACAGGGGGCCCCCTCCTACAATGAGCAGTTCTTC.

The chain carries TRBV19 and TRBJ2-3, with 10 bases that match TRBD2. This CDR3 spans 16 amino acids. Losses at the gene ends were 5 bases for V and 4 bases for J; bases not matched to a gene: 9. Germline lookup yields CDR1 LNHDA and CDR2 SQIVND (reference sequence). The CDR3 sequence: CASSSRAGGDADTQYF. CDR3 nucleotide sequence: TGTGCCAGTAGTTCCAGAGCGGGAGGGGACGCAGATACGCAGTATTTT.

The chain carries TRBV6-6 and TRBJ2-7; 7 bases line up with TRBD1. CDR1 is MNHNY, CDR2 SVGAGI, per germline (reference sequence). The CDR3 spans 12 residues. Trimming removed 9 bases from V and 3 bases from J; junction bases left unmatched: 5. CDR3 in amino acids: CASWDRDYEQYF. The DNA of the CDR3 is TGTGCCAGTTGGGACAGAGACTACGAGCAGTACTTC.